The 9 T cell receptor beta chains below all came from one sample that was sequenced in a study of cytotoxic CD8 clonotypes in ibrutinib-treated CLL (dated by TCRdb to the early 2020s). The library was obtained by the immunoSEQ multiplex PCR assay. TCRdb holds this immuneACCESS table with in-frame rearrangements only. Some clones are missing; in checked studies, unresolved V genes explain under half, and the rest has no known cause. In this sample the table shows a few hundred thousand clones, approximately 67% of which occur a single time. Just under 6.5% of the sample is held by the ten biggest clonotypes. This specimen consisted of PBMCs, obtained after 36 months of ibrutinib treatment. These receptor sequences come from a human donor with chronic lymphocytic leukemia.

The rearrangement links TRBV5-5 to TRBJ1-5; possibly TRBD1 for D (5 bases). Germline V gene lookup returns CDR1 SGHKS and CDR2 YYEKEE (reference sequence). Trimming pared 1 base from V and 2 bases from J, leaving 13 bases between. The CDR3 runs 16 residues. CDR3 amino acids: CASSLTAGYGNQPQHF. The CDR3 DNA follows: TGTGCCAGCAGCTTGACGGCAGGGTATGGCAATCAGCCCCAGCATTTT.

The V call is TRBV13, the J call TRBJ1-2; D call uncertain. The ends were cut back, 0 bases at V and 4 bases at J, with 15 bases in the middle. Germline V gene lookup returns CDR1 PRHDT and CDR2 FYEKMQ (reference sequence). The length of the CDR3 is 16 residues. The CDR3 DNA is TGTGCCAGCAGCTTAGGCCGGGAGGGTGTTCCCTATGGCTACACCTTC. Protein: CASSLGREGVPYGYTF.

The chain is built from TRBV6-6 and TRBJ1-5; D ambiguous. This CDR3 spans 16 amino acids. CDR1 is MNHNY, CDR2 SVGAGI, per germline (reference sequence). Trimming removed 5 bases from V and 2 bases from J, with 16 bases in between. CDR3 sequence reads: CASSTTRMSGNQPQHF. The CDR3 region has the DNA TGTGCCAGCAGTACGACCCGGATGAGTGGCAATCAGCCCCAGCATTTT.

The chain recombines TRBV2 with TRBJ2-5, with a tentative D call TRBD2 (5 bases). V lost 3 bases, J lost 6 bases, and 11 bases lay in between. The CDR3 is 13 amino acids. Germline CDR1 reads SNHLY; CDR2 reads FYNNEI. CDR3: CASSDDYLKTQYF. The CDR3 coding sequence is TGTGCCAGCAGTGACGACTATTTGAAGACCCAGTACTTC.

The rearrangement links TRBV7-9 to TRBJ2-3; 8 bases fit TRBD2. CDR1 and CDR2 from the germline V gene are SEHNR and FQNEAQ (reference sequence). There are 15 residues in the CDR3. V trimming: 4 bases; J trimming: 3 bases; junction bases outside the gene matches: 6. CDR3 amino acids: CASSWRGLETDTQYF. In nucleotides, the CDR3 is TGTGCCAGCAGCTGGCGGGGACTAGAAACAGATACGCAGTATTTT.

The sample holds a few counts of this clone. The chain links TRBV27 to TRBJ1-2, with 7 positions matching TRBD1. Germline CDR1 MNHEY, CDR2 SMNVEV (reference sequence). The length of the CDR3 is 13 residues. V lost 5 bases and J lost 8; bases outside the gene matches: 8. In nucleotides, the CDR3 is TGTGCCAGCAGTCCGCGGGACAGCCCCGGCTACACCTTC. Translating it yields CASSPRDSPGYTF.

This sequence joins TRBV25-1 and TRBJ2-1, with D tentatively TRBD1 (5 bases). This CDR3 comprises 15 residues. Germline CDR1 is MGHDK and CDR2 is SYGVNS. V was cut by 6 bases and J by 8 bases, with 20 bases left in between. CDR3 coding DNA: TGTGCCAGCAGAGCCCCTTTCCAGGGTGGACATGAGCAGTTCTTC. It translates to CASRAPFQGGHEQFF. Supplemented by reference TRBV25-1 and TRBJ2-1, the full variable domain reads EADIYQTPRYLVIGTGKKITLECSQTMGHDKMYWYQQDPGMELHLIHYSYGVNSTEKGDLSSESTVSRIRTEHFPLTLESARPSHTSQYLCASRAPFQGGHEQFFGPGTRLTVL.

This clone was counted only a few times. V and J are TRBV4-1 and TRBJ1-4; the D gene is possibly TRBD1 (5 bases). The V gene's germline CDR1 is MGHRA and CDR2 YSYEKL. V was trimmed by 0 bases and J by 2 bases, leaving 13 bases between them. This CDR3 is built from 17 residues. CDR3 in amino acids: CASSQDQGRGTNEKLFF. The CDR3 coding sequence is TGCGCCAGCAGCCAAGATCAAGGACGGGGGACTAATGAAAAACTGTTTTTT.

The rearrangement uses TRBV6-5 and TRBJ2-2, with unresolved D. The V and J ends lost 11 bases and 1 base respectively, with 11 bases between them. This CDR3 has 13 amino acids. Germline lookup yields CDR1 MNHEY and CDR2 SVGAGI. CDR3 loop: CASIPGNTGELFF. Written as DNA, the CDR3 is TGTGCCTCTATCCCGGGGAACACCGGGGAGCTGTTTTTT.